The TCR beta chain described here comes from a study of blood T cell repertoires in COVID-19 (TCRdb year 2020). About the investigation overall: Collaborator samples came from the United States, Italy and Spain and covered acute and convalescent phases of COVID-19. The prospective study material was composed of cDNA or gDNA derived from T cells, B-cell-depleted T cells, or PBMCs. The dataset comprised deeply sampled blood TCRbeta repertoires from subjects exposed to, actively infected with, or recovered from COVID-19. The repertoires were released in a freely available public database meant as a resource for research on the immune response to SARS-CoV-2. The samples were drawn from the first 160 participants of the ongoing ImmuneRACE study and from roughly 1,300 subjects provided by 6 global collaborators. A de-identified subject ID, COVID-19 status, age in years and sex were almost always included in the sample metadata. Where available, HLA class I and class II types were taken from metadata supplied by the sample provider and were not determined by assay-based typing. Points the paper makes about the study in general: Clinical and demographic metadata were provided uncurated, with the amount varying by source and participant.

The germline V gene yields SGHVS for CDR1 and FQNEAQ for CDR2. Trimming removed 1 base from V and 0 bases from J, leaving 7 bases between the germline ends. The CDR3 goes from the cysteine to the phenylalanine over 15 residues. The entry retains the CDR3 DNA only, 45 bases that are in frame from base 1. TCRbeta CDR3 regions were amplified from genomic DNA by means of the immunoSEQ Assay, a bias-controlled multiplex PCR. In the authors' own workflow: The number of nucleated cells in each sample was estimated by amplification of reference gene primers within the assay. To quantify the absolute abundance of each unique TCRbeta CDR3 rearrangement, sequence reads were collapsed and filtered. For each sample, productive Simpson clonality was calculated as the square root of Simpson's diversity index across productive rearrangements. The table comes from immuneACCESS by way of TCRdb, which keeps in-frame sequences with V and J called. Part of the clones is missing from these tables; in studies checked, under half for an unresolved V gene and the rest for unknown reasons. The D gene and trimming were derived from the DNA, and the V and J assignments and clone size from that table. Present in this sample are roughly 140,000 clones, around 81% of which were seen just once. Together, the top ten hold roughly 8% of the sample.

Each collaborating institution followed its own protocols to collect whole blood in K2EDTA tubes. For TCRbeta analysis, collaborator samples were shipped as frozen whole blood, as isolated PBMCs, or as DNA extracted from either sample type. As concerns this clone: Its antigen is not yet known. Base qualities are not recorded, but no much larger clone differs from it by a single base.

The sequenced sample was peripheral blood. The sequence was obtained from a human donor in a cohort sampled during active COVID-19. This chain is built from TRBV7-8 and TRBJ1-3; the D gene assignment is ambiguous. The DNA reads as follows: TGTGCCAGCAGCTTAGAAGGGAGCTCTGGAAACACCATATATTTT. Translated, this is CASSLEGSSGNTIYF.